This paragraph covers one T cell receptor (beta chain) sequence. Its cognate antigen is unknown. The data originate from a study of vaccination and CD4 T cells after COVID-19. The treatment is: roughly ten-day PBMC culture with coronavirus spike peptide pools or control peptides (ViraFEST assay). Every well contained around 2.2 million PBMCs, which were grown with 9.5 to 10 IU/ml IL-2 and 10 ug/ml peptide pools. The Oncomine TCR Beta short-read assay generated sequence data from the DNA of cultured CD4+ T cells. The source of extracted genomic DNA was cultured CD4+ T cells. TCRdb ran MiXCR on the PCR reads and lists one entry per CDR3 protein. This sample has 9,500 to 15,000 distinct CDR3 sequences; 40% to 60% occur once, and the top ten carry 15% to 25%. CDR1 is DFQATT and CDR2 is SNEGSKA in the germline V gene (reference sequence). This CDR3 spans 14 amino acids. Trimming took 3 bases from V and 3 from J, leaving 15 bases between them.

Specimen: CD4+ T cells from blood, cultured in vitro. V usage is TRBV20-1 and J usage is TRBJ2-7; D ambiguous. The sequence came from a human donor who had recovered from COVID-19. In DNA, the CDR3 is TGCAGTGCTAGTTCAGGTCTATCCCACTACGAGCAGTACTTC. Protein: CSASSGLSHYEQYF.